This T cell receptor (beta chain) derives from a study of identifying expanded T cells in peripheral blood. General study findings and limits: Technical replicates showed 0.9 to 1.5 changed clones; approximately two weeks around 15; four weeks 19. Across healthy donors, higher total template counts meant significantly greater roughly two-week count variance.

In regard to this clone: Its antigen is currently unknown.

Healthy donors had no documented immune events, such as infections, while sampled. There are 13 residues in the CDR3. V lost 7 bases and J 1 base, leaving 11 bases between the germline ends. The germline CDR1 and CDR2 sequences are SEHNR and FQNEAQ (reference sequence). The repertoire was sequenced with immunoSEQ multiplex PCR; TCRdb's copy has only in-frame clones and lacks some. This sample has around 100,000 clones; around 88% occur once, and the top ten carry 12% to 15%. The TCR originated in a person between 18 and 75 years old in good health. This rearrangement joins TRBV7-9 to TRBJ2-7; D is uncertain. Sequenced: blood. The CDR3: CASTPRESYEQYF. The DNA of the CDR3 is TGTGCCAGCACCCCTAGGGAATCCTACGAGCAGTACTTC. The full variable domain, in which reference TRBV7-9 and TRBJ2-7 provide the parts outside the CDR3, is DTGVSQNPRHKITKRGQNVTFRCDPISEHNRLYWYRQTLGQGPEFLTYFQNEAQLEKSRLLSDRFSAERPKGSFSTLEIQRTEQGDSAMYLCASTPRESYEQYFGPGTRLTVT.